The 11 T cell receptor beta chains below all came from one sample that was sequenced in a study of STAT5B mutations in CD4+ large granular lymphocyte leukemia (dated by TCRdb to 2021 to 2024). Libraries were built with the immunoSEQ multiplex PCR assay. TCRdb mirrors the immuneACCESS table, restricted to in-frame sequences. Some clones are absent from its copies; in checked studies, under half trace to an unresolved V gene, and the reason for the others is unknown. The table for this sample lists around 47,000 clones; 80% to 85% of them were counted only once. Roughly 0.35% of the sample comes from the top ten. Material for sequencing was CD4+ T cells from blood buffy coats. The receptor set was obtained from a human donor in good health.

For the CDR3, the DNA is TGTGCCAGCAGCCCTCACCGGGACAGGGGGCTGAACACTGAAGCTTTCTTT. Translation gives CASSPHRDRGLNTEAFF. The V and J genes are TRBV7-3 and TRBJ1-1; 12 bases line up with TRBD1. The CDR3 spans 17 residues. The germline gives CDR1 SGHTA, CDR2 FQGTGA. The J segment lost 0 bases and the V segment lost 5 bases, leaving 7 bases of the junction unmatched. The entire variable domain, with the rest obtained from reference TRBV7-3 and TRBJ1-1, is as follows: GAGVSQTPSNKVTEKGKYVELRCDPISGHTALYWYRQSLGQGPEFLIYFQGTGAADDSGLPNDRFFAVRPEGSVSTLKIQRTERGDSAVYLCASSPHRDRGLNTEAFFGQGTRLTVV.

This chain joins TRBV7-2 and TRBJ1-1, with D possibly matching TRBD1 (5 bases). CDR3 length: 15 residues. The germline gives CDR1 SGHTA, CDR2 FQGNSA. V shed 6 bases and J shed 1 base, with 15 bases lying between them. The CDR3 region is CASSPRRGGNTEAFF. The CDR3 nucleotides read TGTGCCAGCAGTCCCAGGCGCGGGGGGAACACTGAAGCTTTCTTT.

CDR3 in amino acids: CASSQGTSLSEQYF. DNA for the CDR3: TGTGCCAGCAGTCAAGGGACTAGCCTGAGCGAGCAGTACTTC. This chain joins TRBV6-5 and TRBJ2-5; 9 positions agree with TRBD2. The DNA end favors TRBJ2-7, so the J call may be wrong. This CDR3 contains 14 residues. Germline values: CDR1 MNHEY, CDR2 SVGAGI.

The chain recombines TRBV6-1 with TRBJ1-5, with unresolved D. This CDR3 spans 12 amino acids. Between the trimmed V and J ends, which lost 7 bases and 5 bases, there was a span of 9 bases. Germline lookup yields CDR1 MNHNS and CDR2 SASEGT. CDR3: CASKIGDQPQHF. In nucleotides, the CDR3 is TGTGCCAGCAAAATTGGGGATCAGCCCCAGCATTTT.

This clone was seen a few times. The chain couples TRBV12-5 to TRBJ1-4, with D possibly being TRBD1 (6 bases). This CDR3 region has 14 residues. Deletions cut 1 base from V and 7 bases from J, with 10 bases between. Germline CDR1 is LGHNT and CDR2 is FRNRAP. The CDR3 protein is CASGLGTDSEKLFF. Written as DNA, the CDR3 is TGTGCTAGTGGTTTGGGGACAGACAGTGAAAAACTGTTTTTT.

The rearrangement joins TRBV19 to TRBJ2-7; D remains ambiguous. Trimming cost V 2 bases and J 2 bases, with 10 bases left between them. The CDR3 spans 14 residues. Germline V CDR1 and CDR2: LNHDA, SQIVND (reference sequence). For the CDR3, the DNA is TGTGCCAGTAGTATATCCCGGTCTACCTACGAGCAGTACTTC. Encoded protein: CASSISRSTYEQYF.

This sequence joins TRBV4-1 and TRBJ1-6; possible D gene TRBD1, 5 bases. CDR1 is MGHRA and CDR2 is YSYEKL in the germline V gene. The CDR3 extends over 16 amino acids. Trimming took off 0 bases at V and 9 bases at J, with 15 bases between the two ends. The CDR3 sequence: CASSQDSGYSASPLHF. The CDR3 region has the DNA TGCGCCAGCAGCCAAGATTCAGGGTACTCCGCTTCACCCCTCCACTTT.

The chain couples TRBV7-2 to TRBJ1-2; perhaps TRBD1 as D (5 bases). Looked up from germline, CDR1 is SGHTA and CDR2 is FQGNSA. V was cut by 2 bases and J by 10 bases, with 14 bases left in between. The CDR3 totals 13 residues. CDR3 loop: CASSLSGRIDYTF. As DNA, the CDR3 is TGTGCCAGCAGCTTATCGGGGCGGATTGACTACACCTTC.

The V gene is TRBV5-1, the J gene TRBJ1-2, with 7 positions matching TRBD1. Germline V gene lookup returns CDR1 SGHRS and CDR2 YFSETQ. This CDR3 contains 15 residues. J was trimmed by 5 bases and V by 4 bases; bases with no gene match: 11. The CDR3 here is CASSGSPTGTYGYTF. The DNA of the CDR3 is TGCGCCAGCAGCGGATCACCGACAGGGACGTATGGCTACACCTTC.

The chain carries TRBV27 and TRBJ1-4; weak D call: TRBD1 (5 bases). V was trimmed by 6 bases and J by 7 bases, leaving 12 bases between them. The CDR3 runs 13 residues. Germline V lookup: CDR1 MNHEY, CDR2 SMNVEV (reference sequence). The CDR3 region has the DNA TGTGCCAGCAGCAGGGTGAAGGGTGAAAAACTGTTTTTT. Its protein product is CASSRVKGEKLFF.

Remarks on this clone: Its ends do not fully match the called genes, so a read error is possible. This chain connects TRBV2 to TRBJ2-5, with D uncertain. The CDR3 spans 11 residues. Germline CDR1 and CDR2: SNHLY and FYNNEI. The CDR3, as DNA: TGTGCCAGTAGTGCCCAAGAGACCCAGTACTTC. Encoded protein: CASSAQETQYF.